The 23 T cell receptor beta chains reported below all come from one sample, sequenced in a study of cytomegalovirus exposure and HLA in healthy donors (dated by TCRdb to about 2017). Receptor amplification or capture employed the immunoSEQ multiplex PCR assay. In TCRdb, the immuneACCESS table is reduced to in-frame sequences with V and J assigned. These tables do not hold every clone; where another copy was compared, an unresolved V gene accounts for under half, and the others remain unexplained. This sample comprises a few hundred thousand clones, 90% of them detected only once. The top ten hold roughly 0.38% of the sample. The sequenced sample consisted of PBMCs. These receptors were collected from a woman between 18 and 30 years old in good health and CMV-seronegative.

The CDR3 DNA follows: TGTGCCAGCAGCCGAACCCTCGGCGGGGGGGCCCCTGAGCAGTTCTTC. Translation: CASSRTLGGGAPEQFF. V gene TRBV11-3 combines with J gene TRBJ2-1; 9 bases fit TRBD2. The germline V gene has CDR1 SGHNT and CDR2 YENEEA. Losses at the gene ends were 5 bases for V and 9 bases for J; bases not matched to a gene: 14. The CDR3 covers 16 residues.

J is TRBJ2-5 and V is TRBV5-1, with 10 bases aligning to TRBD1. This CDR3 contains 16 residues. Germline-derived CDR1 and CDR2 are SGHRS and YFSETQ. Trimming removed 2 bases from V and 1 base from J; junction bases left unmatched: 5. The DNA of the CDR3 is TGCGCCAGCAGCTTTGGGGACAGGGGACGCCAAGAGACCCAGTACTTC. Amino acids: CASSFGDRGRQETQYF.

The chain combines TRBV2 with TRBJ1-6; D unclear. V lost 1 base, J lost 8 bases, and 21 bases lay in between. Per germline, CDR1 SNHLY and CDR2 FYNNEI. This CDR3 has 18 residues. The DNA for the CDR3 is TGTGCCAGCAGTGAAGTTCCAGGCGGGTCAACTCCTTATTCACCCCTCCACTTT. This sequence encodes CASSEVPGGSTPYSPLHF.

The gene calls are TRBV2 and TRBJ1-2, with 8 bases lining up with TRBD1. Per germline, CDR1 SNHLY and CDR2 FYNNEI. V was pared by 7 bases and J by 4 bases, with 14 bases of the junction left unmatched. The CDR3 is 16 amino acids. DNA for the CDR3: TGTGCCAGCACCTCAGCGGGACAGGCCTCTAGCTATGGCTACACCTTC. Translated, it gives CASTSAGQASSYGYTF.

This chain links TRBV19 with TRBJ1-5; possibly TRBD1 for D (6 bases). The ends were cut back, 1 base at V and 4 bases at J, with 17 bases in the middle. The CDR3 consists of 17 residues. CDR1 LNHDA and CDR2 SQIVND come from the germline V gene (reference sequence). This CDR3 reads CASSIGKQGDGNQPQHF. Written as DNA, the CDR3 is TGTGCCAGTAGTATAGGGAAACAGGGCGATGGGAATCAGCCCCAGCATTTT. The full variable domain, its missing parts supplied by reference TRBV19 and TRBJ1-5, is DGGITQSPKYLFRKEGQNVTLSCEQNLNHDAMYWYRQDPGQGLRLIYYSQIVNDFQKGDIAEGYSVSREKKESFPLTVTSAQKNPTAFYLCASSIGKQGDGNQPQHFGDGTRLSIL.

The chain couples TRBV27 to TRBJ1-4; the match to TRBD1 covers 7 bases. This CDR3 has 15 amino acids. The germline V gene has CDR1 MNHEY and CDR2 SMNVEV (reference sequence). V lost 4 bases and J lost 0; bases outside the gene matches: 2. CDR3 nucleotides: TGTGCCAGCAGTTACGGGACAGCAACTAATGAAAAACTGTTTTTT. Amino acids: CASSYGTATNEKLFF.

The chain recombines TRBV28 with TRBJ2-5, with D tentatively TRBD2 (5 bases). The CDR3 runs 16 residues. Germline CDR1 is MDHEN and CDR2 is SYDVKM. Trimming removed 6 bases from V and 1 base from J, with 18 bases in between. The CDR3 reads CASSPGVARGQETQYF. The CDR3 bases are TGTGCCAGCAGCCCCGGGGTAGCTCGGGGCCAAGAGACCCAGTACTTC.

This clone was detected once. The chain is built from TRBV19 and TRBJ1-6; TRBD1 matches at 7 bases. V shed 5 bases and J 9 bases; nucleotides not matched to a gene: 13. The CDR3 contains 16 residues. Germline-derived CDR1 and CDR2 are LNHDA and SQIVND (reference sequence). The CDR3 DNA reads as TGTGCCAGTAGTTTTCGCGTTACAGGGGTTTTTTCACCCCTCCACTTT. Amino acids: CASSFRVTGVFSPLHF.

The chain combines TRBV28 with TRBJ2-7, with 7 bases aligning to TRBD1. V shed 5 bases, J shed 3 bases, and the junction held 4 bases outside the gene matches. This CDR3 spans 13 amino acids. Per the germline V gene, CDR1 is MDHEN and CDR2 is SYDVKM. CDR3 sequence: CASSVQGVYEQYV. The CDR3 DNA reads TGTGCCAGCAGTGTGCAGGGGGTCTACGAGCAGTACGTC.

This chain links TRBV19 with TRBJ2-7; 8 bases are a match to TRBD2. CDR3 length: 15 residues. Germline lookup yields CDR1 LNHDA and CDR2 SQIVND (reference sequence). V lost 3 bases and J lost 5; bases outside the gene matches: 9. The CDR3 DNA sequence: TGTGCCAGTAGTATTGTGACTAGCGTGGTCCACGAGCAGTACTTC. It encodes CASSIVTSVVHEQYF. Variable domain in full (rest from reference TRBV19 and TRBJ2-7): DGGITQSPKYLFRKEGQNVTLSCEQNLNHDAMYWYRQDPGQGLRLIYYSQIVNDFQKGDIAEGYSVSREKKESFPLTVTSAQKNPTAFYLCASSIVTSVVHEQYFGPGTRLTVT.

The chain combines TRBV7-9 with TRBJ2-5, with 10 nucleotides matching TRBD2. V lost 5 bases and J lost 4; bases outside the gene matches: 7. Germline lookup yields CDR1 SEHNR and CDR2 FQNEAQ (reference sequence). The CDR3 loop spans 15 amino acids. The CDR3: CASSPSGGAIETQYF. The CDR3 DNA reads TGTGCCAGCAGCCCCAGCGGGGGGGCCATAGAGACCCAGTACTTC.

On this clone: A much larger clonotype is one base distant, so this may be a read error. J is TRBJ1-1 and V is TRBV6-6; D may be TRBD1 (6 bases). Germline loops: CDR1 MNHNY, CDR2 SVGAGI (reference sequence). The CDR3 spans 12 residues. The ends were cut back, 7 bases at V and 1 base at J, with 7 bases in the middle. CDR3 sequence: CASKTGNTEAFF. The DNA of the CDR3 is TGTGCCAGCAAGACAGGGAACACTGAAGCTTTCTTT.

The chain recombines TRBV6-6 with TRBJ2-5; the D gene is possibly TRBD1 (6 bases). The CDR3 is made up of 16 amino acids. Germline CDR1 MNHNY, CDR2 SVGAGI (reference sequence). V was trimmed by 2 bases and J by 4 bases, leaving 17 bases between them. CDR3 DNA: TGTGCCAGCAGTTACGGGGGCAGGGAGCGGATAGAGACCCAGTACTTC. Encoded protein: CASSYGGRERIETQYF.

The V and J genes are TRBV4-2 and TRBJ2-1; possible D gene TRBD2, 6 bases. V was clipped by 0 bases and J by 4 bases, with 13 bases between them. Germline V gene data show CDR1 as LGHNA and CDR2 as YNFKEQ. The CDR3 runs to 16 residues. The CDR3 nucleotides read TGTGCCAGCAGCCAAGATTGGGACTCCGCATACAATGAGCAGTTCTTC. Protein sequence: CASSQDWDSAYNEQFF.

The chain is built from TRBV27 and TRBJ1-6, with TRBD1 matching over 7 bases. CDR3 length equals 17 residues. The V gene's germline CDR1 is MNHEY and CDR2 SMNVEV (reference sequence). Trimming removed 3 bases from V and 0 bases from J; junction bases left unmatched: 5. The CDR3 DNA follows: TGTGCCAGCAGTTTGGAAGGGGGCAGCTCCTATAATTCACCCCTCCACTTT. Its translation: CASSLEGGSSYNSPLHF.

CDR3: CASSQGLADVWDTQYF. The CDR3 region has the DNA TGTGCCAGCAGCCAGGGACTAGCGGACGTGTGGGATACGCAGTATTTT. The rearrangement links TRBV14 to TRBJ2-3, with TRBD2 identical over 11 bases. The CDR3 totals 16 residues. Germline V CDR1 and CDR2: SGHDN, FVKESK. The V segment lost 3 bases and the J segment 6 bases; nucleotides outside the gene matches: 8.

The rearrangement links TRBV5-1 to TRBJ2-2, with TRBD1 matching 9 bases. V dropped 5 bases and J dropped 2; count of bases not matched to a gene: 7. The germline CDR1 and CDR2 sequences are SGHRS and YFSETQ. The CDR3 has 16 residues. This chain's CDR3 is CASRSTGGENTGELFF. CDR3 DNA sequence: TGCGCCAGCAGATCCACAGGGGGCGAAAACACCGGGGAGCTGTTTTTT.

This chain joins TRBV28 and TRBJ1-1; 12 bases line up with TRBD1. The germline V gene encodes CDR1 MDHEN and CDR2 SYDVKM. The CDR3 is 15 residues long. J lost 3 bases, V lost 5 bases, and 4 bases had no gene match. Written as DNA, the CDR3 is TGTGCCAGCAGTCAGGGACAGGGGGCGGACACTGAAGCTTTCTTT. This codes for CASSQGQGADTEAFF.

The chain recombines TRBV4-1 with TRBJ2-1; the match to TRBD2 covers 9 bases. This CDR3 contains 16 residues. The germline CDR1 and CDR2 sequences are MGHRA and YSYEKL. J gave up 4 bases and V 2 bases, and 6 bases lay outside the gene matches. CDR3 residues: CASSQRAGGPYNEQFF. The DNA for the CDR3 is TGCGCCAGCAGCCAACGGGCGGGGGGGCCTTACAATGAGCAGTTCTTC.

The V call is TRBV4-1, the J call TRBJ1-5; D remains ambiguous. CDR1 is MGHRA, CDR2 YSYEKL, per germline. This CDR3 spans 15 amino acids. The ends were cut back, 4 bases at V and 1 base at J, with 11 bases in the middle. In DNA, the CDR3 is TGCGCCAGCAGCCGAAGACTGGAGAGCAATCAGCCCCAGCATTTT. This sequence encodes CASSRRLESNQPQHF.

V usage is TRBV30 and J usage is TRBJ1-5; TRBD1 might be the D (5 bases). The CDR3 consists of 15 residues. The V end was cut by 4 bases, the J end by 1 base, with 14 bases between. In germline, CDR1 is GTSNPN, CDR2 SVGIG (reference sequence). DNA for the CDR3: TGTGCCTGGAAGGTTGCGGGACTAAGCAATCAGCCCCAGCATTTT. It yields the protein CAWKVAGLSNQPQHF. Drawing the rest from reference TRBV30 and TRBJ1-5, the complete variable domain is SQTIHQWPATLVQPVGSPLSLECTVEGTSNPNLYWYRQAAGRGLQLLFYSVGIGQISSEVPQNLSASRPQDRQFILSSKKLLLSDSGFYLCAWKVAGLSNQPQHFGDGTRLSIL.

This chain joins TRBV7-9 and TRBJ1-2; TRBD1 matches at 8 bases. The V gene's germline CDR1 is SEHNR and CDR2 FQNEAQ (reference sequence). This CDR3 has 11 residues. V was pared by 11 bases and J by 6 bases, with 5 bases of the junction left unmatched. The CDR3 nucleotides are TGTGCCGGACAGGGAGAGGATGGCTACACCTTC. It specifies CAGQGEDGYTF.

This chain connects TRBV10-3 to TRBJ2-3, with 12 bases fitting TRBD1. With V trimmed by 10 bases and J by 5 bases, 13 bases remained unmatched. CDR3 length: 16 residues. Looked up from germline, CDR1 is ENHRY and CDR2 is SYGVKD. CDR3 loop: CATWGWGQGAQDTQYF. For the CDR3, the DNA is TGTGCCACATGGGGATGGGGACAGGGGGCGCAAGATACGCAGTATTTT.